These 13 T cell receptor beta chains originate from one sample sequenced in a study of T-cell memory formation after mild COVID-19. In TCRdb, the 5' RACE reads were re-called with MiXCR into one record per CDR3 protein. The repertoire includes approximately 54,000 distinct CDR3 sequences, 12% of them detected once, and almost 25% sits in the top ten. Input material: PBMCs or a T cell subset sorted from them (not recorded which). The receptor source for this set is a man aged 18 to 29 who had mild COVID-19 (a few samples of this study predate the infection). Cell type and time point are not known.

This clonotype is termed medium-sized. This chain connects TRBV29-1 to TRBJ2-3, with TRBD1 identical over 9 bases. Germline V lookup: CDR1 SQVTM, CDR2 ANQGSEA. The CDR3 is made up of 15 amino acids. V shed 3 bases and J 5 bases; nucleotides not matched to a gene: 9. The CDR3 here is CSVDADRGSEDTQYF. CDR3 coding DNA: TGCAGCGTTGATGCGGACAGGGGAAGTGAAGATACGCAGTATTTT.

This clonotype has just one count. The V call is TRBV20-1, the J call TRBJ2-5, with TRBD2 as a possible D gene (6 bases). Per germline, CDR1 DFQATT and CDR2 SNEGSKA (reference sequence). V was trimmed by 0 bases and J by 5 bases, leaving 10 bases between them. CDR3 length equals 13 residues. CDR3 DNA sequence: TGCAGTGCTAGAGAGGCGGGAAAGGAGACCCAGTACTTC. Amino acid sequence: CSAREAGKETQYF.

The rearrangement uses TRBV15 and TRBJ1-4, with D perhaps TRBD1 (6 bases). Per the germline V gene, CDR1 is LNHNV and CDR2 is YYDKDF (reference sequence). Trimming shortened V by 5 bases and J by 13 bases, and 14 bases separated the two germline ends. The CDR3 runs 12 residues. CDR3 amino acids: CATSGSQTGLFF. CDR3 nucleotides: TGTGCCACCAGCGGATCCCAGACAGGACTGTTTTTT.

This clonotype was counted between two and nine times. This chain connects TRBV7-2 to TRBJ1-2; 9 positions match TRBD1. The CDR3 spans 16 residues. Per the germline V gene, CDR1 is SGHTA and CDR2 is FQGNSA. V lost 5 bases and J lost 5; bases outside the gene matches: 12. The CDR3 spells CASSPAGTGKRYGYTF. The CDR3 nucleotides are TGTGCCAGCAGCCCAGCCGGGACAGGGAAGAGGTATGGCTACACCTTC.

This clonotype was observed a handful of times. The rearrangement uses TRBV20-1 and TRBJ2-3; perhaps TRBD2 as D (5 bases). Trimming took 0 bases from V and 0 from J, leaving 7 bases between them. The CDR3 is 14 amino acids. From germline, CDR1 is DFQATT and CDR2 SNEGSKA (reference sequence). For the CDR3, the DNA is TGCAGTGCTAGAGATTGGACTAGCACAGATACGCAGTATTTT. This sequence encodes CSARDWTSTDTQYF.

This chain connects TRBV15 to TRBJ1-5; D remains unclear. V was trimmed by 9 bases and J by 9 bases, leaving 9 bases between them. The length of the CDR3 is 10 residues. The germline gives CDR1 LNHNV, CDR2 YYDKDF (reference sequence). In DNA, the CDR3 is TGTGCCACTGGCTCGTGGCCCCAGCATTTT. Translation: CATGSWPQHF.

The CDR3 DNA is TGCGCCAGCAGCCAAGGAAACGCGGGGAAAGGCTATACGCAGTATTTT. Translating gives CASSQGNAGKGYTQYF. The genes are TRBV4-1 and TRBJ2-3; TRBD2 might be the D (6 bases). V was clipped by 1 base and J by 7 bases, with 18 bases between them. Per the germline V gene, CDR1 is MGHRA and CDR2 is YSYEKL. CDR3 length equals 16 residues.

The chain carries TRBV3-1 and TRBJ2-7; D might be TRBD1 (6 bases). Germline V gives CDR1 LGHDT, CDR2 YNNKEL (reference sequence). Trimming left V 4 bases short and J 2 bases short, with 12 bases between. The CDR3 spans 14 residues. The CDR3 reads CASSPGVDTYEQYF. CDR3 in DNA: TGTGCCAGCAGCCCAGGGGTGGATACCTACGAGCAGTACTTC.

This clonotype showed up just a few times. The chain has TRBV4-2 and TRBJ2-3, with D unclear. CDR1 is LGHNA and CDR2 is YNFKEQ in the germline V gene. The CDR3 length is 15 residues. Trimming shortened V by 3 bases and J by 2 bases, and 12 bases separated the two germline ends. CDR3 loop: CASSHGPTNTDTQYF. The CDR3, as DNA: TGTGCCAGCAGCCACGGACCCACCAACACAGATACGCAGTATTTT.

In its sample, this clonotype was seen a few times. V gene TRBV20-1 combines with J gene TRBJ2-5, with D tentatively TRBD1 (5 bases). The length of the CDR3 is 16 residues. V shed 5 bases and J shed 2 bases, with 21 bases lying between them. Germline-derived CDR1 and CDR2 are DFQATT and SNEGSKA (reference sequence). The CDR3 reads CSARPYRLTTQETQYF. In nucleotides, the CDR3 is TGCAGTGCTCGCCCCTACAGGCTGACCACACAAGAGACCCAGTACTTC.

This clonotype was found many times. The chain links TRBV11-2 to TRBJ2-1; 7 nucleotides align to TRBD1. The V and J ends lost 1 base and 6 bases, in that order; junction bases with no gene match: 6. Germline CDR1 and CDR2: SGHAT and FQNNGV. The CDR3 covers 15 residues. The CDR3 is CASSLGWTGINEQFF. The DNA for the CDR3 is TGTGCCAGCAGCTTAGGGTGGACAGGTATCAATGAGCAGTTCTTC. The full variable domain, rest sourced from reference TRBV11-2 and TRBJ2-1, is EAGVAQSPRYKIIEKRQSVAFWCNPISGHATLYWYQQILGQGPKLLIQFQNNGVVDDSQLPKDRFSAERLKGVDSTLKIQPAKLEDSAVYLCASSLGWTGINEQFFGPGTRLTVL.

V is TRBV28 and J is TRBJ1-1; D perhaps matches TRBD1 (6 bases). CDR1 MDHEN and CDR2 SYDVKM come from the germline V gene. Trimming cost V 6 bases and J 1 base, with 15 bases left between them. The CDR3 covers 15 residues. In DNA, the CDR3 is TGTGCCAGCAGCTTAAATACAGGGAGGAACACTGAAGCTTTCTTT. Encoded protein: CASSLNTGRNTEAFF.

The chain links TRBV7-2 to TRBJ1-5; D remains ambiguous. Trimming stripped 3 bases from V and 2 bases from J, with 11 bases between. Per the germline V gene, CDR1 is SGHTA and CDR2 is FQGNSA. The CDR3 has 15 residues. The CDR3 loop is CASSFGSRGNQPQHF. CDR3 coding DNA: TGTGCCAGCAGCTTTGGTAGTCGGGGCAATCAGCCCCAGCATTTT.